A single sample gave rise to the 8 T cell receptor beta chains below, sequenced in a study of high-grade serous ovarian cancer treatment subgroups listed by TCRdb under 2021. Tumor samples were collected prior to definitive surgery or chemotherapy. The receptor library was made with the immunoSEQ multiplex PCR assay. TCRdb's version of the immuneACCESS table is confined to in-frame rearrangements and falls short of the full clone set. An unresolved V gene accounts for under half of the shortfall where checked; the remainder is of unknown origin. The sample table contains over 15,000 clones; only one count was recorded for approximately 71% of them. The ten largest account for roughly 4.7% of the sample. The specimen sequenced was tumor tissue. Receptor source: a human donor with high-grade serous ovarian cancer.

The rearrangement links TRBV29-1 to TRBJ1-3; 7 bases are a match to TRBD1. J lost 0 bases, V lost 5 bases, and 7 bases had no gene match. There are 15 residues in the CDR3. Germline CDR1 SQVTM, CDR2 ANQGSEA. The CDR3 DNA sequence: TGCAGCGTTTGGGACAGCTCCTACTCTGGAAACACCATATATTTT. This encodes CSVWDSSYSGNTIYF.

The V gene is TRBV4-3, the J gene TRBJ1-2; D possibly corresponds to TRBD1 (5 bases). The germline gives CDR1 LGHNA, CDR2 YSLEER. Trimming removed 0 bases at V and 4 bases at J, with 15 bases between. This CDR3 spans 16 amino acids. CDR3 in DNA: TGCGCCAGCAGCCAAGATAGAACAGGAGCCGGCTATGGCTACACCTTC. Its protein product is CASSQDRTGAGYGYTF.

This sequence joins TRBV5-1 and TRBJ1-4; no definite D call. The germline V gene has CDR1 SGHRS and CDR2 YFSETQ. CDR3 length: 14 residues. With 7 bases removed from V and 3 bases from J, the gap between germline ends came to 13 bases. CDR3 amino acids: CASGNGGANEKLFF. The CDR3 DNA reads as TGCGCCAGCGGTAATGGCGGTGCTAATGAAAAACTGTTTTTT.

The chain's CDR3 is CASSDYNRGWTWEQYF. CDR3 nucleotides: TGTGCCAGCAGCGACTACAACAGGGGATGGACGTGGGAGCAGTACTTC. The chain couples TRBV5-6 to TRBJ2-7, with 7 bases that match TRBD1. Germline CDR1 is SGHDT and CDR2 is YYEEEE. V lost 4 bases and J lost 7; bases outside the gene matches: 17. The CDR3 totals 16 residues.

This clone is a singleton in its sample. The chain has TRBV7-8 and TRBJ2-2, with TRBD1 matching over 8 bases. Germline V gene data show CDR1 as SGHVS and CDR2 as FQNEAQ. The CDR3 covers 16 residues. V was pared by 3 bases and J by 8 bases, with 11 bases of the junction left unmatched. The CDR3 reads CASSFPAGGRPGELFF. In DNA, the CDR3 is TGTGCCAGCAGCTTTCCGGCAGGGGGCCGCCCAGGGGAGCTGTTTTTT. The variable domain in full, with the rest retrieved from reference TRBV7-8 and TRBJ2-2, is GAGVSQSPRYKVAKRGQDVALRCDPISGHVSLFWYQQALGQGPEFLTYFQNEAQLDKSGLPSDRFFAERPEGSVSTLKIQRTQQEDSAVYLCASSFPAGGRPGELFFGEGSRLTVL.

The chain combines TRBV9 with TRBJ2-3, with 8 bases fitting TRBD2. Germline V gives CDR1 SGDLS, CDR2 YYNGEE. The junction had 5 bases not matched to a gene; V was cut back by 0 bases and J by 2 bases. The CDR3 has 16 amino acids. Here the CDR3 reads CASSVVGGGSTDTQYF. CDR3 bases: TGTGCCAGCAGCGTAGTCGGGGGGGGGTCCACAGATACGCAGTATTTT.

This chain uses TRBV5-1 with TRBJ2-7; possibly TRBD1 for D (7 bases). Trimming took 4 bases from V and 7 from J, leaving 9 bases between them. In germline, CDR1 is SGHRS, CDR2 YFSETQ. This CDR3 has 11 residues. CDR3 region: CASSPGGEQYF. CDR3 DNA sequence: TGCGCCAGCAGCCCAGGGGGGGAGCAGTACTTC.

A few counts support this clone. The chain joins TRBV27 to TRBJ1-1; D not certain. V dropped 5 bases and J dropped 4 bases, with 14 bases sitting between them. CDR3 size: 14 residues. Per the germline V gene, CDR1 is MNHEY and CDR2 is SMNVEV (reference sequence). Written as DNA, the CDR3 is TGTGCCAGCAGTAGACAATTGGCGGGCACTGAAGCTTTCTTT. This gives the protein CASSRQLAGTEAFF.